The entry below gives a single T cell receptor (beta chain) sequence along with its context. No antigen is known for it. Mismatch with germline at one junction end may stem from a read error. The CDR3 loop spans 14 amino acids. Germline-derived CDR1 and CDR2 are SSHAT and FNYEAQ (reference sequence). Antigen-specific CD4+ T cell clonotypes were called by their expansion after viral peptide-pool culture in ViraFEST. Once cultured for roughly nine days, the cells underwent separation to obtain CD4+ T cells. Infection dated between March and December 2020, before the Alpha, Beta and Delta variants reached the United States. This sample stems from a study of vaccination effects on CD4 cells after COVID-19. Looking at the study overall: At 16 days and one week before vaccination, a couple of convalescent patients gave samples.

This table comes from immunoSEQ multiplex PCR, and its TCRdb copy is limited to in-frame clones, with some not included. The sample lists under 20,000 clones, 60% to 80% occurring once. Specimen: CD4+ T cells from PBMCs cultured with SARS-CoV-2 spike peptides, collected before COVID-19 vaccination. The TCR was taken from a human donor who had a prior SARS-CoV-2 infection. The chain links TRBV7-7 to TRBJ2-5, with TRBD2 matching 8 bases. The CDR3 loop reads CASSFAGGAGTQYF. CDR3 in DNA: TGTGCTAGCAGCTTTGCCGGGGGGGCCGGGACCCAGTACTTC.